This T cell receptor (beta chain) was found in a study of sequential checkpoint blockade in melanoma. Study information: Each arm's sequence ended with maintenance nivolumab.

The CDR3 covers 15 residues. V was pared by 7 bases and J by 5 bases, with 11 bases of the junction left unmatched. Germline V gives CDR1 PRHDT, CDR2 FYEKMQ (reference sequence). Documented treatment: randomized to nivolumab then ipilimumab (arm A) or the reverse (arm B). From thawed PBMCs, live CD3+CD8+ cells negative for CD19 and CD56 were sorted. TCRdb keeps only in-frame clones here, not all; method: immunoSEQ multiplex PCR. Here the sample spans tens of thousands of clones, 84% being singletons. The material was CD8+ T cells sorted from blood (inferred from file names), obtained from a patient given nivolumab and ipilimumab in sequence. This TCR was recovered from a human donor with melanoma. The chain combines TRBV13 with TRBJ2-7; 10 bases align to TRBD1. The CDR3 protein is CASTSGQGLINEQYF. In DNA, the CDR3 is TGTGCCAGCACCTCGGGACAGGGGCTTATTAACGAGCAGTACTTC.